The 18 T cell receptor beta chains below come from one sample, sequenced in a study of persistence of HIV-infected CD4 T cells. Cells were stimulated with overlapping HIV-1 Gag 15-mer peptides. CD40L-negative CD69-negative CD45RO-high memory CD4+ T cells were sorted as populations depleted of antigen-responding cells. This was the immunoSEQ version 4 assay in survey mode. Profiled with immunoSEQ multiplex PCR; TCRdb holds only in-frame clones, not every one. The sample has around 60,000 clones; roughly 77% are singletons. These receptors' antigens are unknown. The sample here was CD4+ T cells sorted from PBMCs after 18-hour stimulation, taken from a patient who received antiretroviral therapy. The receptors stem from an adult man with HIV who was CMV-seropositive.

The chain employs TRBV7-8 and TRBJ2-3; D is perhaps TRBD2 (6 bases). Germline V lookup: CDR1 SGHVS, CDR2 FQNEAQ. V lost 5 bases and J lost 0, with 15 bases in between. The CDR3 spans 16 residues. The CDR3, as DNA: TGTGCCAGCAGCGCTATAGCGGAAACTAGCACAGATACGCAGTATTTT. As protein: CASSAIAETSTDTQYF. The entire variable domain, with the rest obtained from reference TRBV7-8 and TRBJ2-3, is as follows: GAGVSQSPRYKVAKRGQDVALRCDPISGHVSLFWYQQALGQGPEFLTYFQNEAQLDKSGLPSDRFFAERPEGSVSTLKIQRTQQEDSAVYLCASSAIAETSTDTQYFGPGTRLTVL.

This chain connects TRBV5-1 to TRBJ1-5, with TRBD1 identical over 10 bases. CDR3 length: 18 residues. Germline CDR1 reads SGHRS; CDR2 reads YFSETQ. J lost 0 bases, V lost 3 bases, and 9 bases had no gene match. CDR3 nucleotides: TGCGCCAGCAGCTGGAGGACAGGGGGTGAGAATAGCAATCAGCCCCAGCATTTT. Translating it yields CASSWRTGGENSNQPQHF.

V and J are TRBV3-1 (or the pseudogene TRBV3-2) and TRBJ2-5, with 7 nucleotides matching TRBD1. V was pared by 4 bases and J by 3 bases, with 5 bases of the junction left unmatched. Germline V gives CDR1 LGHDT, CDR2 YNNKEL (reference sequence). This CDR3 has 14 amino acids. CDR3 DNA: TGTGCCAGCAGCCTAAACGACAGGGAAGAGACCCAGTACTTC. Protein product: CASSLNDREETQYF.

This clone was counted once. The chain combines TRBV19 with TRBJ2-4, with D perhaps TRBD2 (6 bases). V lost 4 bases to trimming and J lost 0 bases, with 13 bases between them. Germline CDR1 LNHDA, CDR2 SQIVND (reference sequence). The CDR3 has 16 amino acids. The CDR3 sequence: CASSTGTSGAKNIQYF. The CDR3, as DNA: TGTGCCAGTAGTACCGGGACTTCCGGAGCCAAAAACATTCAGTACTTC.

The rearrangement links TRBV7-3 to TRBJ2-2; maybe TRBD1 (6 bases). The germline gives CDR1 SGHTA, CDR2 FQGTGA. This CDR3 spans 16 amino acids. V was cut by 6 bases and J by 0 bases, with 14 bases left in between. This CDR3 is CASRDTGSANTGELFF. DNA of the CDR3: TGTGCCAGCAGGGATACAGGGAGCGCGAACACCGGGGAGCTGTTTTTT.

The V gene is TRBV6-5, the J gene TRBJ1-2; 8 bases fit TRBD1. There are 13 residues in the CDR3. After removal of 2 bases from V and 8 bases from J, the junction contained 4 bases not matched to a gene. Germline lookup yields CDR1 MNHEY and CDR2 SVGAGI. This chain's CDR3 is CASSYRTGRGYTF. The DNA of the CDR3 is TGTGCCAGCAGTTACCGGACAGGGCGAGGCTACACCTTC.

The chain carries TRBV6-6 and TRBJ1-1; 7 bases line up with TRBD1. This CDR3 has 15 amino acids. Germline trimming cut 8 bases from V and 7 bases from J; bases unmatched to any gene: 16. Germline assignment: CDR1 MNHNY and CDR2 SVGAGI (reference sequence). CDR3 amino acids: CASQRGTAQHNEAFF. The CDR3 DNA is TGTGCCAGCCAAAGGGGGACAGCGCAGCACAATGAAGCTTTCTTT.

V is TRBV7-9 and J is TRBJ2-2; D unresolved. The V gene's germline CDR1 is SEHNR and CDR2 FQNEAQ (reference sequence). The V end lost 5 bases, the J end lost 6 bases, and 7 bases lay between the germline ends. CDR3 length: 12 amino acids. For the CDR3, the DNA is TGTGCCAGCAGCGATCGGTCCGGGGAGCTGTTTTTT. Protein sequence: CASSDRSGELFF.

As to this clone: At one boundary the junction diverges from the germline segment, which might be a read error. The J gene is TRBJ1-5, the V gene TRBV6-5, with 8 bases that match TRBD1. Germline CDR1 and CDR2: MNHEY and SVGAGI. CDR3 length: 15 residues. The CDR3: CASSDSGGPNQPQHF. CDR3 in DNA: TGTGCCAGCAGTGACTCAGGGGGCCCAAATCAGCCCCAGCATTTT.

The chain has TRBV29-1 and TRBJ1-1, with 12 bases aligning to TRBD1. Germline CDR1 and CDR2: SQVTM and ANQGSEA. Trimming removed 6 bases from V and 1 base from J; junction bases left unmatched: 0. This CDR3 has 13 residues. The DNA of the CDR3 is TGCAGCGTGGGACAGGGGGCGAACACTGAAGCTTTCTTT. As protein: CSVGQGANTEAFF. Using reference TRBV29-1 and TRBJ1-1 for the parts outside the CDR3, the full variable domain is SAVISQKPSRDICQRGTSLTIQCQVDSQVTMMFWYRQQPGQSLTLIATANQGSEATYESGFVIDKFPISRPNLTFSTLTVSNMSPEDSSIYLCSVGQGANTEAFFGQGTRLTVV.

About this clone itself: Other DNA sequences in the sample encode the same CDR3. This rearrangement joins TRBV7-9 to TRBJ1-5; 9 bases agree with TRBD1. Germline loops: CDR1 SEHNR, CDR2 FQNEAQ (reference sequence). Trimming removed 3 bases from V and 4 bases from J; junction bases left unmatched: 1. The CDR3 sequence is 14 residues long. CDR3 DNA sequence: TGTGCCAGCAGCTTCGGGACAGGGAATCAGCCCCAGCATTTT. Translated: CASSFGTGNQPQHF.

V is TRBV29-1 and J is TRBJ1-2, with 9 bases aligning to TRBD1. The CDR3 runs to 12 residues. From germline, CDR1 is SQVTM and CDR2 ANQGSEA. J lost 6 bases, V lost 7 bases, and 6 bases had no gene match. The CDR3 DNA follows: TGCAGCGCCTTGACAGGGGGAGATGGCTACACCTTC. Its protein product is CSALTGGDGYTF.

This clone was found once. CDR3 sequence: CASRSLASLTGELFF. CDR3 DNA sequence: TGCGCCAGCAGATCGCTAGCGTCGCTCACCGGGGAGCTGTTTTTT. This chain uses TRBV5-1 with TRBJ2-2; possibly TRBD2 for D (6 bases). Germline CDR1 and CDR2: SGHRS and YFSETQ. The CDR3 is 15 residues long. The germline V and J ends were trimmed by 5 bases and 4 bases, with 15 bases remaining between them. The full variable domain, its missing parts supplied by reference TRBV5-1 and TRBJ2-2, is KAGVTQTPRYLIKTRGQQVTLSCSPISGHRSVSWYQQTPGQGLQFLFEYFSETQRNKGNFPGRFSGRQFSNSRSEMNVSTLELGDSALYLCASRSLASLTGELFFGEGSRLTVL.

Here the CDR3 reads CASSLGTRYTEAFF. CDR3 DNA sequence: TGTGCCAGCAGTTTAGGGACACGTTACACTGAAGCTTTCTTT. This chain joins TRBV28 and TRBJ1-1; a weak D match, TRBD1 (6 bases). The CDR3 runs to 14 residues. Between the trimmed V and J ends, which lost 2 bases and 3 bases, there was a span of 10 bases. The germline V gene encodes CDR1 MDHEN and CDR2 SYDVKM.

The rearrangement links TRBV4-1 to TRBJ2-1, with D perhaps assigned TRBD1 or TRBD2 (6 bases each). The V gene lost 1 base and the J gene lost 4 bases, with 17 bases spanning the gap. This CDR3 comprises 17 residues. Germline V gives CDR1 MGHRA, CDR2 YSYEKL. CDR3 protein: CASSQGWGAGQYNEQFF. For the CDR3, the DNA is TGCGCCAGCAGCCAAGGGTGGGGGGCAGGACAGTACAATGAGCAGTTCTTC.

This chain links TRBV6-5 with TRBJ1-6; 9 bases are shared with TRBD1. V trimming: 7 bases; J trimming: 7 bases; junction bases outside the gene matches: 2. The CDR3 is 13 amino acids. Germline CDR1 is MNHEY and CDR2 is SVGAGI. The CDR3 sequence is CASTGQGNSPLHF. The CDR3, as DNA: TGTGCCAGCACGGGACAGGGAAATTCACCCCTCCACTTT.

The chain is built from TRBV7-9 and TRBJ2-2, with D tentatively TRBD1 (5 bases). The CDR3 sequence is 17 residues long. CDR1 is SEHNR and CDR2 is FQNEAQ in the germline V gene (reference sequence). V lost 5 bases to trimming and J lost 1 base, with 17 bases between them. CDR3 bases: TGTGCCAGCAGCCCGCGAGCCTCTAGGGGGAACACCGGGGAGCTGTTTTTT. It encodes CASSPRASRGNTGELFF.

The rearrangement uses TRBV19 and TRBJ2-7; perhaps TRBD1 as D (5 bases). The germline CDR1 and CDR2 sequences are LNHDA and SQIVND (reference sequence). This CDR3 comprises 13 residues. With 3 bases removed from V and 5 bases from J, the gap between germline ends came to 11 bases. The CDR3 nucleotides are TGTGCCAGTAGTATGCAGGGTTGGGACGAGCAGTACTTC. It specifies CASSMQGWDEQYF.